This TCR beta chain was retrieved from a study of CD8 T cells in ankylosing spondylitis. The study's findings and limits: A motif of fewer than ten highly homologous TCR beta variants was seen as apparently characteristic of ankylosing spondylitis blood.

This clonotype was seen many times. Its specificity is not known. With 8 bases removed from V and 5 bases from J, the gap between germline ends came to 12 bases. The germline gives CDR1 SNHLY, CDR2 FYNNEI. The CDR3 extends over 12 amino acids. TCRdb used MiXCR to reprocess the 5' RACE reads, holding one entry per CDR3 protein. Of more than 600,000 distinct CDR3 sequences listed, roughly 19% were seen once; the top ten hold around 19%. The rearrangement uses TRBV2 and TRBJ2-5, with a possible D match to TRBD2 (5 bases). The receptor was derived from a male donor with ankylosing spondylitis. Sample: blood, either unsorted or a sorted T cell fraction (not recorded which). CDR3: CASLLVTETQYF. DNA of the CDR3: TGTGCCAGCCTACTAGTGACGGAGACCCAGTACTTC.